The 16 T cell receptor beta chains given below trace back to one sample, sequenced in a study of blood T cell repertoires in COVID-19. Generated by immunoSEQ multiplex PCR, the TCRdb table keeps only in-frame clones and is missing some. Of approximately 220,000 clones listed, approximately 83% are singletons. The sample consisted of PBMCs or T cells enriched from blood (not recorded which). These receptors all stem from a middle-aged woman with acute COVID-19.

J is TRBJ2-1 and V is TRBV28; possibly TRBD2 for D (5 bases). The CDR3 runs 17 residues. Trimming took 3 bases from V and 1 from J, leaving 16 bases between them. Germline V lookup: CDR1 MDHEN, CDR2 SYDVKM. The chain's CDR3 is CASSFPGGERSYNEQFF. The CDR3 nucleotides read TGTGCCAGCAGTTTCCCCGGAGGAGAGAGATCCTACAATGAGCAGTTCTTC.

The genes are TRBV18 and TRBJ1-1, with unresolved D. CDR3 length: 14 amino acids. Germline V CDR1 and CDR2: KGHSH, LQKENI. Trimming took off 3 bases at V and 1 base at J, with 9 bases between the two ends. In DNA, the CDR3 is TGTGCCAGCTCACCCTCGGGAGAGAACACTGAAGCTTTCTTT. Amino acids: CASSPSGENTEAFF.

The chain joins TRBV7-2 to TRBJ1-4; D not certain. Looked up from germline, CDR1 is SGHTA and CDR2 is FQGNSA. V gave up 0 bases and J gave up 5 bases, with 10 bases separating them. This CDR3 region has 15 residues. The CDR3, as DNA: TGTGCCAGCAGCTTAGCGAGAGCGTACAATGAAAAACTGTTTTTT. Residues: CASSLARAYNEKLFF.

The chain has TRBV11-2 and TRBJ1-6; TRBD1 might be the D (6 bases). This CDR3 has 17 amino acids. The germline CDR1 and CDR2 sequences are SGHAT and FQNNGV. V lost 0 bases and J 9 bases, leaving 18 bases between the germline ends. CDR3 sequence: CASSLDMGRGAASPLHF. The CDR3 DNA is TGTGCCAGCAGCTTAGATATGGGCCGGGGGGCAGCTTCACCCCTCCACTTT.

The V gene is TRBV28, the J gene TRBJ2-7; TRBD2 aligns across 12 bases. J was trimmed by 6 bases and V by 2 bases; bases with no gene match: 8. Germline V lookup: CDR1 MDHEN, CDR2 SYDVKM. This CDR3 has 16 residues. CDR3 sequence: CASSLGRTSGMPEQYF. CDR3 in DNA: TGTGCCAGCAGTTTAGGTCGGACTAGCGGGATGCCCGAGCAGTACTTC.

The chain carries TRBV28 and TRBJ1-2, with a possible D match to TRBD1 (5 bases). Trimming left V 2 bases short and J 5 bases short, with 21 bases between. The CDR3 loop spans 17 amino acids. CDR1 MDHEN and CDR2 SYDVKM come from the germline V gene. CDR3 in amino acids: CASSLAGLRDGPYGYTF. The CDR3 DNA sequence: TGTGCCAGCAGTTTAGCGGGGTTGAGGGACGGACCTTATGGCTACACCTTC.

The CDR3 nucleotides are TGTGCCAGCAGCGCTCCCCAAAGGAGTTTTGAGCAGTTCTTC. The encoded protein is CASSAPQRSFEQFF. The V gene is TRBV9, the J gene TRBJ2-1, with D uncertain. The V gene's germline CDR1 is SGDLS and CDR2 YYNGEE. The CDR3 spans 14 residues. Trimming left V 3 bases short and J 9 bases short, with 16 bases between. Full variable domain (remainder filled in from reference TRBV9 and TRBJ2-1): DSGVTQTPKHLITATGQRVTLRCSPRSGDLSVYWYQQSLDQGLQFLIQYYNGEERAKGNILERFSAQQFPDLHSELNLSSLELGDSALYFCASSAPQRSFEQFFGPGTRLTVL.

The chain employs TRBV24-1 and TRBJ2-3, with D possibly being TRBD1 (5 bases). This CDR3 has 13 amino acids. Germline values: CDR1 KGHDR, CDR2 SFDVKD. V was pared by 8 bases and J by 2 bases, with 10 bases between. The CDR3 nucleotides are TGTGCCACCAATGACAGAATCACAGATACGCAGTATTTT. This codes for CATNDRITDTQYF.

This sequence joins TRBV12-3 or TRBV12-4 and TRBJ2-1; 9 bases fit TRBD2. V was pared by 7 bases and J by 9 bases, with 7 bases of the junction left unmatched. The CDR3 has 13 residues. The CDR3, as DNA: TGTGCCAGCACCCCGGGACTAGCTGGTGAGCAGTTCTTC. Translation: CASTPGLAGEQFF.

The gene calls are TRBV7-8 and TRBJ1-1, with D possibly TRBD1 on 5 matching bases. Trimming took 7 bases from V and 5 from J, leaving 11 bases between them. The CDR3 runs 12 residues. Germline-derived CDR1 and CDR2 are SGHVS and FQNEAQ. CDR3 DNA sequence: TGTGCCAGCACCTTCAGGGATACTGAAGCTTTCTTT. Its translation is CASTFRDTEAFF.

The V and J genes are TRBV7-3 and TRBJ2-5; TRBD2 matches at 8 bases. V was pared by 5 bases and J by 5 bases, with 10 bases of the junction left unmatched. The CDR3 runs 15 residues. Germline-derived CDR1 and CDR2 are SGHTA and FQGTGA. CDR3 loop: CASSPNSGTHETQYF. The CDR3 nucleotides are TGTGCCAGCAGCCCGAATAGCGGGACCCACGAGACCCAGTACTTC.

The rearrangement uses TRBV27 and TRBJ2-7; TRBD1 matches at 12 bases. Germline V gene sequence: CDR1 MNHEY, CDR2 SMNVEV (reference sequence). V was pared by 4 bases and J by 5 bases, with 21 bases of the junction left unmatched. CDR3 size: 20 residues. CDR3 loop: CASSSYYPLGTGGSENEQYF. DNA of the CDR3: TGTGCCAGCAGTTCCTACTACCCACTCGGGACAGGGGGCTCGGAGAACGAGCAGTACTTC.

V usage is TRBV4-1 and J usage is TRBJ2-1; D gene uncertain. Trimming removed 1 base at V and 2 bases at J, with 12 bases between. Germline V lookup: CDR1 MGHRA, CDR2 YSYEKL. CDR3 size: 16 residues. As DNA, the CDR3 is TGCGCCAGCAGCCAAGCGGTCCAGGCCGCCTACAATGAGCAGTTCTTC. Its protein is CASSQAVQAAYNEQFF.

The gene calls are TRBV30 and TRBJ1-1; 7 positions agree with TRBD1. There are 15 residues in the CDR3. Germline-derived CDR1 and CDR2 are GTSNPN and SVGIG (reference sequence). Germline trimming cut 3 bases from V and 3 bases from J; bases unmatched to any gene: 10. This CDR3 is CAWSGRGRRDTEAFF. In nucleotides, the CDR3 is TGTGCCTGGAGCGGAAGGGGGCGCAGGGACACTGAAGCTTTCTTT.

This clone was found a few times. The V and J genes are TRBV30 and TRBJ1-1; 7 nucleotides match TRBD1. This CDR3 has 13 residues. The V gene's germline CDR1 is GTSNPN and CDR2 SVGIG (reference sequence). Trimming cost V 3 bases and J 2 bases; bases outside gene matches: 3. In DNA form, the CDR3 reads TGTGCCTGGAGGACAGGGCCAAACACTGAAGCTTTCTTT. It encodes CAWRTGPNTEAFF. The whole variable domain, filled in from reference TRBV30 and TRBJ1-1, reads SQTIHQWPATLVQPVGSPLSLECTVEGTSNPNLYWYRQAAGRGLQLLFYSVGIGQISSEVPQNLSASRPQDRQFILSSKKLLLSDSGFYLCAWRTGPNTEAFFGQGTRLTVV.

The CDR3 protein is CASSLLLVQGGNQPQHF. Here the CDR3 DNA reads TGTGCCAGCAGCTTACTTCTGGTACAGGGCGGCAATCAGCCCCAGCATTTT. The chain is built from TRBV7-2 and TRBJ1-5, with TRBD1 as a possible D gene (6 bases). V shed 2 bases and J shed 2 bases, with 16 bases lying between them. Germline assignment: CDR1 SGHTA and CDR2 FQGNSA. The CDR3 length is 17 residues.